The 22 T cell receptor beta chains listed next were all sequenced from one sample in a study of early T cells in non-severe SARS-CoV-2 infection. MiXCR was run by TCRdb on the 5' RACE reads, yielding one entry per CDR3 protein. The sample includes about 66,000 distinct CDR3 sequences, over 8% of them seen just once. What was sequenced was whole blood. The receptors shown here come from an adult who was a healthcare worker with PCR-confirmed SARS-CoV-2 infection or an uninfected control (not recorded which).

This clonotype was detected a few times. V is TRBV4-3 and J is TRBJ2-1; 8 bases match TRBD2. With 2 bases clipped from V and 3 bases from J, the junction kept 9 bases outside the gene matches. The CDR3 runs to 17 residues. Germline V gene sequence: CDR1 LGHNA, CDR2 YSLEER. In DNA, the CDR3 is TGCGCCAGCAGCCAATATCTTTCGGGAGGGATCTACAATGAGCAGTTCTTC. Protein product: CASSQYLSGGIYNEQFF.

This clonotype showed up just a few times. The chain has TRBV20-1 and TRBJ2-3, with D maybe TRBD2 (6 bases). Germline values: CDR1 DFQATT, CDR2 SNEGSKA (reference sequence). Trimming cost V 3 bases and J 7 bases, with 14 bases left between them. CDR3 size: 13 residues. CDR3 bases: TGCAGTGCTAGCGGGAGCCTTGGACATACGCAGTATTTT. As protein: CSASGSLGHTQYF.

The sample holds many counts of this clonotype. The DNA for the CDR3 is TGTGCCAGTAGTATAGAGGGCGGGAAGACCTACGAGCAGTACTTC. Protein product: CASSIEGGKTYEQYF. The V gene is TRBV19, the J gene TRBJ2-7, with D possibly matching TRBD2 (6 bases). Trimming took 0 bases from V and 2 from J, leaving 11 bases between them. The CDR3 runs to 15 residues. Germline V CDR1 and CDR2: LNHDA, SQIVND (reference sequence).

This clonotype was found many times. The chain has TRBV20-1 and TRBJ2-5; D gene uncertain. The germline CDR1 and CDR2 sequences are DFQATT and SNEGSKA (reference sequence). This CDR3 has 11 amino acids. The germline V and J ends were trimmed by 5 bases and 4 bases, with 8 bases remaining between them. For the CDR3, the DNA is TGCAGTGCTGCGCGCCCAGAGACCCAGTACTTC. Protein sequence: CSAARPETQYF.

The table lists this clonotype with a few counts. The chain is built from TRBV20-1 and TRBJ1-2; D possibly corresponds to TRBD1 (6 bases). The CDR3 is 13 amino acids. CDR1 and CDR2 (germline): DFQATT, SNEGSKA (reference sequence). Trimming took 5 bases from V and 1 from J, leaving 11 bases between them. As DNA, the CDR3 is TGCAGTGCTGGGGGGCAGGGTAACTATGGCTACACCTTC. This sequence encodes CSAGGQGNYGYTF.

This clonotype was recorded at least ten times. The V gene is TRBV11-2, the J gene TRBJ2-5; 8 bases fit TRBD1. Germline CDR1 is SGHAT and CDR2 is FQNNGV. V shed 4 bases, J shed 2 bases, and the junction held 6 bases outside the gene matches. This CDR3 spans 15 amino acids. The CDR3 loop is CASSSDRVRQETQYF. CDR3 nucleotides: TGTGCCAGCAGCTCGGACAGGGTGAGGCAAGAGACCCAGTACTTC.

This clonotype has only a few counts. This CDR3 reads CASSLKTGINEQFF. CDR3 coding DNA: TGTGCCAGCAGCCTGAAGACAGGGATCAATGAGCAGTTCTTC. This chain connects TRBV5-4 to TRBJ2-1; TRBD1 matches at 7 bases. V was pared by 4 bases and J by 6 bases, with 7 bases of the junction left unmatched. Germline values: CDR1 SGHNT, CDR2 YYREEE (reference sequence). This CDR3 has 14 residues.

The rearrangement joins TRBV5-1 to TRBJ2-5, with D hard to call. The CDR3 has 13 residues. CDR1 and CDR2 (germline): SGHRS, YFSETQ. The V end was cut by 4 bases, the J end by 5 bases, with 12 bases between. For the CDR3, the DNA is TGCGCCAGCAGCCAGAACGAAAGGGAGACCCAGTACTTC. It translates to CASSQNERETQYF.

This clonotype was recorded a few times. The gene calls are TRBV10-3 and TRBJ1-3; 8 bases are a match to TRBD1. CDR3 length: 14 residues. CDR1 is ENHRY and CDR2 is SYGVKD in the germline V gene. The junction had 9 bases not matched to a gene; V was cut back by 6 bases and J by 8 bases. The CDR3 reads CAIREGQEADTIYF. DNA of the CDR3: TGTGCCATCAGGGAGGGACAGGAGGCAGACACCATATATTTT.

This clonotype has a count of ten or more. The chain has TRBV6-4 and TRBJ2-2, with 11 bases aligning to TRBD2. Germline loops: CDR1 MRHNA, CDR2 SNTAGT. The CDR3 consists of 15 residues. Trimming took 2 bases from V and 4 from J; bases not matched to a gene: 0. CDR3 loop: CASSDTSGSTGELFF. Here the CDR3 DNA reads TGTGCCAGCAGTGACACTAGCGGGAGCACCGGGGAGCTGTTTTTT.

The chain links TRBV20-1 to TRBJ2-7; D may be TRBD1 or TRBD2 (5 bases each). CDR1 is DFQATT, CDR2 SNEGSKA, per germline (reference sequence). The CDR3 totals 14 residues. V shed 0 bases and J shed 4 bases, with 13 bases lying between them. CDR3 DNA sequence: TGCAGTGCTAGAGATCATGGGGGACGATACGAGCAGTACTTC. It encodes CSARDHGGRYEQYF.

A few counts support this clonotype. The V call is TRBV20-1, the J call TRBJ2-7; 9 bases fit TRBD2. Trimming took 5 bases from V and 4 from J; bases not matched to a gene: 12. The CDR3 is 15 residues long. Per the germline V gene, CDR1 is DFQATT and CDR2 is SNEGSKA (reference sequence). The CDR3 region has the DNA TGCAGTGCTTTTGCCGGGACTAGCCCGATTTACGAGCAGTACTTC. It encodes CSAFAGTSPIYEQYF.

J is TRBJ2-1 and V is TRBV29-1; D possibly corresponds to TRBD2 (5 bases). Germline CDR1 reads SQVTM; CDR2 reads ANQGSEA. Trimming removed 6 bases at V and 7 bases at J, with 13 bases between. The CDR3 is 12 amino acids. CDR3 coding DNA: TGCAGCGTCCCCCCTAGCCAGAATGAGCAGTTCTTC. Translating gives CSVPPSQNEQFF.

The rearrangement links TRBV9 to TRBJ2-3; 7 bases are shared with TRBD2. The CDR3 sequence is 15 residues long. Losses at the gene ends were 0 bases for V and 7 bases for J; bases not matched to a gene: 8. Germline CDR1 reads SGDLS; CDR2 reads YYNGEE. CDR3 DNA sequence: TGTGCCAGCAGCGTAGCTCTAGCGGAGGGGAATACGCAGTATTTT. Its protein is CASSVALAEGNTQYF.

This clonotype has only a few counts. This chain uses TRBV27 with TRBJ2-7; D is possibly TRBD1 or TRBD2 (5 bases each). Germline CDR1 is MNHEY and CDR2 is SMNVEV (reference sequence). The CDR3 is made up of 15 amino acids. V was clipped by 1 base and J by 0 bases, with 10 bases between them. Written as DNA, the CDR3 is TGTGCCAGCAGTTTATGGGGACGGAGCTCCTACGAGCAGTACTTC. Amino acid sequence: CASSLWGRSSYEQYF.

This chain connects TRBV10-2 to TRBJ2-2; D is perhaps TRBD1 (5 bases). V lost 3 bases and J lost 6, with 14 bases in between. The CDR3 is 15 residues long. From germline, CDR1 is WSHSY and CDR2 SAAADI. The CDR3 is CASSEGALDAGELFF. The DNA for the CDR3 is TGCGCCAGCAGTGAAGGGGCCCTGGACGCCGGGGAGCTGTTTTTT.

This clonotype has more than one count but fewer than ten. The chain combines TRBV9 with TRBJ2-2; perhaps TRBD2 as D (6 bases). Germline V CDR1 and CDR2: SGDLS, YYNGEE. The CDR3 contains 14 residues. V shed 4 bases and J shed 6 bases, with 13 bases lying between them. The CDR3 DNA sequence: TGTGCCAGCAGCCCCCGGCGGGGTCCCGGGGAGCTGTTTTTT. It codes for CASSPRRGPGELFF.

The CDR3 bases are TGCAGTGCTAGGTTAGCGGGAAGCACAGATACGCAGTATTTT. Its translation: CSARLAGSTDTQYF. V gene TRBV20-1 combines with J gene TRBJ2-3; 8 bases are shared with TRBD2. Germline assignment: CDR1 DFQATT and CDR2 SNEGSKA (reference sequence). This CDR3 region has 14 residues. V lost 3 bases, J lost 0 bases, and 2 bases stayed unmatched.

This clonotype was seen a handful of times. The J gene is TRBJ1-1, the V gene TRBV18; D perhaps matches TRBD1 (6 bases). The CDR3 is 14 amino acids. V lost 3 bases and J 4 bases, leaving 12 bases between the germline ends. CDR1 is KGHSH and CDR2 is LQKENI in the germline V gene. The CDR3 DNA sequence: TGTGCCAGCTCACCGGGAACAGGGCGCACTGAAGCTTTCTTT. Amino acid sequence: CASSPGTGRTEAFF. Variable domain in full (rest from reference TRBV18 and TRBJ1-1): NAGVMQNPRHLVRRRGQEARLRCSPMKGHSHVYWYRQLPEEGLKFMVYLQKENIIDESGMPKERFSAEFPKEGPSILRIQQVVRGDSAAYFCASSPGTGRTEAFFGQGTRLTVV.

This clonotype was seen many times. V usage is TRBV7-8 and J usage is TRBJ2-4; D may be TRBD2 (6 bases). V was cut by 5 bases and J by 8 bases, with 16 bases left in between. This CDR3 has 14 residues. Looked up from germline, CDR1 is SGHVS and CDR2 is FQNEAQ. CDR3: CASSPRGLRDIQYF. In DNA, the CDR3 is TGTGCCAGCAGCCCGAGGGGACTCAGGGACATTCAGTACTTC.

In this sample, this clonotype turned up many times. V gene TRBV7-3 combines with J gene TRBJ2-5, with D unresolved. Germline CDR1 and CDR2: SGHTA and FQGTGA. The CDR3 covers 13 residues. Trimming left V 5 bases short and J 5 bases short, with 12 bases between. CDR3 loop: CASSAPPEETQYF. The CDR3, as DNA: TGTGCCAGCAGCGCCCCTCCAGAGGAGACCCAGTACTTC.

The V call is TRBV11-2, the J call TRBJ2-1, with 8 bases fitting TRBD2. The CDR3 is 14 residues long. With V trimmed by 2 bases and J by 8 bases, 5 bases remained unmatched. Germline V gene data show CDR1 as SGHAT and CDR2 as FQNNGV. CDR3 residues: CASSLYGRDDEQFF. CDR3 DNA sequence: TGTGCCAGCAGCTTATACGGGAGGGACGATGAGCAGTTCTTC.